A selection of T cell receptor beta chains follows, all from one sample in a study of T cells in Graves' hyperthyroidism and ophthalmopathy. One entry per CDR3 protein, called by TCRdb with MiXCR from the multiplex PCR reads. The table shows under 450,000 distinct CDR3 sequences, with less than 20% occurring only once. The sequenced sample consisted of blood. Every receptor here comes from a woman in her late teens or twenties with Graves' hyperthyroidism. The CDR3 runs from the conserved cysteine through the conserved F or W. Each record gives: J gene, D gene, V gene, clone size, CDR3 DNA, CDR3 protein. A D gene is named only where the DNA matches it firmly. Not every row has a clone size; where given, it reads once, few, many or a size class.

TRBJ1-1,TRBD1,TRBV12-3/TRBV12-4,many,TGTGCCAGCAGTTTACAGACAGGGAGCACTGAAGCTTTCTTT,CASSLQTGSTEAFF
TRBJ2-4,NA,TRBV7-2,many,TGTGCCAGCAGGACAACCACAGTAGCCAAAAACATTCAGTACTTC,CASRTTTVAKNIQYF
TRBJ2-1,TRBD2,TRBV4-1,many,TGCGCCAGCAGCCAAGCGGGACTAAGAATCTACAATGAGCAGTTCTTC,CASSQAGLRIYNEQFF
TRBJ2-1,NA,TRBV12-3/TRBV12-4,many,TGTGCCAGCAGTTTGGGCAGGGGCCCGCTCAATGAGCAGTTCTTC,CASSLGRGPLNEQFF
TRBJ1-5,NA,TRBV10-2,NA,TGCGCCAGCAGTGATTCAGGTTATAGCAATCAGCCCAAGCATTTT,CASSDSGYSNQPKHF
TRBJ1-6,NA,TRBV2,few,TGTGCCAGCGAAGGACTGAGGAATTCACCCCTCCACTTT,CASEGLRNSPLHF
TRBJ2-7,TRBD1,TRBV5-5,many,TGTGCCAGCAGGGTTGAGCGGACAGGGTTCCACGAGCAGTACTTC,CASRVERTGFHEQYF
TRBJ2-3,TRBD2,TRBV2,NA,TGTGCCAGCGAAGCTCTAGCGGGAGGGCCCACAGATACGCAGTATTTT,CASEALAGGPTDTQYF
TRBJ2-1,NA,TRBV7-2,many,TGTGCCAGCAGCTTAGCGATTAGCGATTACAGTGAGCAGTTCTTC,CASSLAISDYSEQFF
TRBJ2-7,TRBD1,TRBV12-3/TRBV12-4,many,TGTGCCAGCAGTTCGCCGGGACAGGGGGCGGACGAGCAGTACTTC,CASSSPGQGADEQYF
TRBJ1-1,NA,TRBV20-1,NA,TGCAGTGCTAGAGATAAAACTCGAGACAGGTGGATGAACACTGAAGCTTTCTTT,CSARDKTRDRWMNTEAFF
TRBJ2-3,NA,TRBV5-1,many,TGCGCCAGCAGCTTGGTACTAAGCGGAGATACGCAGTATTTT,CASSLVLSGDTQYF
TRBJ2-5,TRBD1,TRBV3-1,many,TGTGCCAGCAGTCCTGGACAGGGGGACCAAGAGACCCAGTACTTC,CASSPGQGDQETQYF
TRBJ1-5,NA,TRBV7-2,many,TGTGCCAGCAGCTTAGGCTTAGGGCAGGGGACGAGACAGCCCCAGCATTTT,CASSLGLGQGTRQPQHF
TRBJ2-1,NA,TRBV6-1,NA,TGTGCCAGCAGCCGGGGTGAGCAGTTCTTC,CASSRGEQFF
TRBJ2-7,NA,TRBV6-1,NA,TGTGCCAGCAGTGAAAGGGCGGGCAGCTACGAGCAGTACTTC,CASSERAGSYEQYF
TRBJ2-7,TRBD1,TRBV25-1,NA,TGTGCGACCTGTGGGACAGGGTGCTACGAGCAGTACTTC,CATCGTGCYEQYF
TRBJ2-2,NA,TRBV24-1,many,TGTGCCACCAGTGATTTGCTCCGGACGGTCGGTACTCCCTACACCGGGGAGCTGTTTTTT,CATSDLLRTVGTPYTGELFF
TRBJ2-1,TRBD2,TRBV24-1,few,TGTGCCACCTCAGGGGGCTCCGGGACTAGCGGGAGCGGGGAGCAGTTCTTC,CATSGGSGTSGSGEQFF
TRBJ2-7,NA,TRBV3-1,many,TGTGCCAGCAGCCAAGAGAGGTCAGGCTACGAGCAGTACTTC,CASSQERSGYEQYF
TRBJ2-7,TRBD1,TRBV30,NA,TGTGCCGGCAACAGGGGGCTAATGAACGAGCAGTACTTC,CAGNRGLMNEQYF
TRBJ1-2,NA,TRBV6-6,many,TGTGCCAGCAGTTACCCCCAGGGCTATGGCTACACCTTC,CASSYPQGYGYTF
TRBJ2-2,TRBD1,TRBV5-6,NA,TGTGCCAGCAGCTCACTGGACAGGGGGAGGGACACCGGGGAGCTGTTTTTT,CASSSLDRGRDTGELFF
TRBJ1-2,TRBD1,TRBV20-1,many,TGCAGTGGCCTACAGGGGGACTATGGCTACACCTTC,CSGLQGDYGYTF
TRBJ1-6,NA,TRBV18,few,TGTGCCAGCTCAACCAGGGATTCACCCCTCCACTTT,CASSTRDSPLHF
TRBJ1-1,TRBD1,TRBV2,many,TGTGCCAGCAGTGTGCAACAGGGGGTCGGCACTGAAGCTTTCTTT,CASSVQQGVGTEAFF
TRBJ2-2,NA,TRBV7-9,NA,TGTGCCAGCAGCCCTCCATTGCGGGACGGGGAGCTGTTTTTT,CASSPPLRDGELFF
TRBJ1-2,NA,TRBV12-3/TRBV12-4,few,TGTGCCAGCAGTTTCGGACCGTCGGGCTATGGCTACACCTTC,CASSFGPSGYGYTF
TRBJ1-5,NA,TRBV7-8,many,TGTGCCAGCAGCTTATTGGGGGAACAGGCGTTCAATCAGCCCCAGCATTTT,CASSLLGEQAFNQPQHF
TRBJ1-5,NA,TRBV6-5,NA,TGTGCCAGCAGTTACACGACTGGGAGTCAGCCCCAGCATTTT,CASSYTTGSQPQHF
TRBJ2-7,TRBD2,TRBV30,many,TGTGCCTGGACCTTACTAGCGGGAGTTGGCGAGCAGTACTTC,CAWTLLAGVGEQYF
TRBJ1-6,TRBD1,TRBV19,NA,TGTGCCAGTACCCCCGTCGGGACAGCATATAATTCACCCCTCCACTTT,CASTPVGTAYNSPLHF
TRBJ2-1,TRBD2,TRBV30,NA,TGTGCCTGGAGTGCCTTAACTAGCGGGGGGATTAATGAGCAGTTCTTC,CAWSALTSGGINEQFF
TRBJ2-3,TRBD2,TRBV3-1,many,TGTGCCAGCAGCCCCGAGGCTGCGGGGGGGCTTACGCAGTATTTT,CASSPEAAGGLTQYF
TRBJ1-5,NA,TRBV12-3/TRBV12-4,many,TGTGCCAGCAGTTTCGGTCAGCCCCAGCATTTT,CASSFGQPQHF
TRBJ2-3,NA,TRBV11-3,many,TGTGCCAGCAGCCCTCCTGCGGGGCCAGATACGCAGTATTTT,CASSPPAGPDTQYF
TRBJ2-2,TRBD2,TRBV27,many,TGTGCCAGCACCCCTAGCGGGAGGAATGGCGGGGAGCTGTTTTTT,CASTPSGRNGGELFF
TRBJ2-1,NA,TRBV6-2/TRBV6-3,NA,TGTGCCAGCAGGACACTAGCTACTGTACGAAATGAGCAGTTCTTC,CASRTLATVRNEQFF
TRBJ2-4,NA,TRBV2,many,TGTGCCAGCAGTGATTTAAGTCGATTGGGTCTTCAGTACTTC,CASSDLSRLGLQYF
TRBJ2-5,NA,TRBV27,few,TGTGCCAGCAGTGGGGACCGGGGAGAGACCCAGTACTTC,CASSGDRGETQYF
TRBJ2-7,NA,TRBV7-9,many,TGTGCCAGCAGCTTCGGGGAGTACGAGCAGTACTTC,CASSFGEYEQYF
TRBJ2-5,TRBD2,TRBV20-1,few,TGCAGTGCTAGGAGCCCTACTAGCGGGGGGGTGAGTGGAGAGACCCAGTACTTC,CSARSPTSGGVSGETQYF
TRBJ2-1,NA,TRBV7-7,few,TGTGCTAGCAGCATGGGACACCCGGCCTACAATGAGCAGTTCTTC,CASSMGHPAYNEQFF
TRBJ1-1,TRBD1,TRBV2,few,TGTGCCAGCAGTGAGACAGGGAGAAACACTGAAGCTTTCTTT,CASSETGRNTEAFF
TRBJ1-5,TRBD1,TRBV24-1,NA,TGTGCCACCTCAAGACCCGGGACAGGGAATAGCAATCAGCCCCAGCATTTT,CATSRPGTGNSNQPQHF
TRBJ2-2,NA,TRBV10-3,many,TGTGCCATCAGTGAGGCCGCCGGCGGCGGGGAGCTGTTTTTT,CAISEAAGGGELFF
TRBJ2-5,TRBD2,TRBV20-1,many,TGCAGTGCAGAGCGGGGGGGCCCGGGAGAGACCCAGTACTTC,CSAERGGPGETQYF
TRBJ2-1,NA,TRBV15,few,TGTGCCACCAGCAGCGGTAGACGGGACAATAAGCAGTTCTTC,CATSSGRRDNKQFF
TRBJ2-2,TRBD2,TRBV2,many,TGTGCCAGCAACTGGGGGGGACCGAACACCGGGGAGCTGTTTTTT,CASNWGGPNTGELFF
TRBJ2-1,NA,TRBV5-1,many,TGCGCCAGCAGCCTCAGACCGAGCTCCTACAATGAGCAGTTCTTC,CASSLRPSSYNEQFF
TRBJ1-2,NA,TRBV20-1,many,TGCAGTGCTCCCCGAGGGGAACAGGCTGGCTACACCTTC,CSAPRGEQAGYTF
TRBJ2-1,TRBD2,TRBV3-1,NA,TGTGCCAGCAGCCAAGCGCCGGGGGGGGCGAGCTCCTACAATGAGCAGTTCTTC,CASSQAPGGASSYNEQFF
TRBJ2-7,NA,TRBV5-1,many,TGCGCCAGCAGCGAGGGGGGTAGGGGAGACTACGAGCAGTACTTC,CASSEGGRGDYEQYF
TRBJ2-4,NA,TRBV6-1,once,TGTGCCAGCAGGAGTGGCAGGTTGGAAGACATTCAGTACTTC,CASRSGRLEDIQYF